Below, 20 T cell receptor beta chains from the same sample are listed, as sequenced in a study of vaccination and CD4 T cells after COVID-19. What these receptors recognize is not known. Once obtained from cultured CD4+ T cells, the DNA was sequenced using the Oncomine TCR Beta short-read assay. TCRdb called the PCR reads again in MiXCR, with one record for every CDR3 protein. The profile covers approximately 15,000 distinct CDR3 sequences, with approximately 47% appearing a single time and less than 15% taken by the ten largest. Sample treatment: approximately nine-day PBMC culture with coronavirus spike peptide pools or control peptides (ViraFEST assay). Material for sequencing was CD4+ T cells from blood, cultured in vitro. Receptor source: a human donor who had recovered from COVID-19.

The chain carries TRBV7-2 and TRBJ2-5; 8 nucleotides line up with TRBD2. V was clipped by 2 bases and J by 1 base; unmatched bases: 6. The CDR3 covers 16 residues. Germline assignment: CDR1 SGHTA and CDR2 FQGNSA. CDR3 region: CASSLSPSGFQETQYF. As DNA, the CDR3 is TGTGCCAGCAGCTTATCCCCTAGCGGGTTCCAAGAGACCCAGTACTTC.

The chain has TRBV7-2 and TRBJ2-4; D might be TRBD1 or TRBD2, each matching 6 bases. Trimming cost V 0 bases and J 5 bases, with 8 bases left between them. The CDR3 covers 14 residues. Germline CDR1 reads SGHTA; CDR2 reads FQGNSA. The CDR3 sequence is CASSLARGQNIQYF. The CDR3 DNA reads TGTGCCAGCAGCTTAGCCCGGGGGCAAAACATTCAGTACTTC. The full variable domain, in which reference TRBV7-2 and TRBJ2-4 provide the parts outside the CDR3, is GAGVSQSPSNKVTEKGKDVELRCDPISGHTALYWYRQSLGQGLEFLIYFQGNSAPDKSGLPSDRFSAERTGGSVSTLTIQRTQQEDSAVYLCASSLARGQNIQYFGAGTRLSVL.

The chain has TRBV7-9 and TRBJ1-1, with D hard to call. The V gene lost 6 bases and the J gene lost 5 bases, with 13 bases spanning the gap. CDR3 length equals 13 residues. CDR1 SEHNR and CDR2 FQNEAQ come from the germline V gene (reference sequence). CDR3 loop: CASSYRVGTEAFF. CDR3 nucleotide sequence: TGTGCCAGCAGTTATCGCGTAGGGACTGAAGCTTTCTTT. Complete variable domain (other parts from reference TRBV7-9 and TRBJ1-1): DTGVSQNPRHKITKRGQNVTFRCDPISEHNRLYWYRQTLGQGPEFLTYFQNEAQLEKSRLLSDRFSAERPKGSFSTLEIQRTEQGDSAMYLCASSYRVGTEAFFGQGTRLTVV.

The V gene is TRBV7-6, the J gene TRBJ2-2; D may be TRBD1 (5 bases). The CDR3 runs to 15 residues. Germline V gives CDR1 SGHVS, CDR2 FNYEAQ. V lost 1 base and J 4 bases, leaving 10 bases between the germline ends. The CDR3 DNA reads as TGTGCCAGCAGCTTAGGGCAGGGCGGCACCGGGGAGCTGTTTTTT. Translated: CASSLGQGGTGELFF.

This clonotype has more than one count but fewer than ten. CDR3 sequence (DNA): TGTGCCAGCAGACCCGGCGTGGGCGGCTACACCTTC. Protein product: CASRPGVGGYTF. The chain joins TRBV6-1 to TRBJ1-2; D remains unclear. Trimming removed 6 bases from V and 8 bases from J, with 13 bases in between. The germline gives CDR1 MNHNS, CDR2 SASEGT. The CDR3 consists of 12 residues.

This clonotype has a handful of counts. The chain joins TRBV2 to TRBJ2-2, with unresolved D. Germline CDR1 reads SNHLY; CDR2 reads FYNNEI. Trimming left V 8 bases short and J 0 bases short, with 16 bases between. This CDR3 has 16 residues. CDR3 protein: CASRSQTVSNTGELFF. CDR3 nucleotides: TGTGCCAGCCGAAGTCAGACGGTTTCGAACACCGGGGAGCTGTTTTTT.

The chain recombines TRBV24-1 with TRBJ1-5; D is undetermined. V was shortened by 5 bases and J by 7 bases, with 5 bases between the two germline ends. Germline V gene lookup returns CDR1 KGHDR and CDR2 SFDVKD. CDR3 length: 11 amino acids. The CDR3 loop is CATSVWQPQHF. The CDR3 bases are TGTGCCACCAGTGTGTGGCAGCCCCAGCATTTT.

The chain joins TRBV4-2 to TRBJ2-3, with D possibly TRBD2 on 5 matching bases. The CDR3 is 17 residues long. V dropped 4 bases and J dropped 5 bases, with 22 bases sitting between them. CDR1 and CDR2 from the germline V gene are LGHNA and YNFKEQ. DNA of the CDR3: TGTGCCAGCAGCCTTACGGGGAGCAACGGATTAGAAGATACGCAGTATTTT. As protein: CASSLTGSNGLEDTQYF.

The V and J genes are TRBV28 and TRBJ1-2; D remains unclear. Germline CDR1 reads MDHEN; CDR2 reads SYDVKM. The CDR3 extends over 12 amino acids. Between the trimmed V and J ends, which lost 2 bases and 3 bases, there was a span of 4 bases. The CDR3 spells CASSLRHYGYTF. The CDR3 nucleotides read TGTGCCAGCAGTTTACGGCACTATGGCTACACCTTC.

The chain has TRBV11-3 and TRBJ1-1; TRBD1 agrees at 7 bases. CDR1 and CDR2 from the germline V gene are SGHNT and YENEEA. The V gene end was trimmed by 4 bases and the J gene end by 3 bases; junction bases not matched to a gene: 8. The CDR3 contains 15 residues. The CDR3 region has the DNA TGTGCCAGCAGCTCCCAGGGGGTAAGGGACACTGAAGCTTTCTTT. Amino acids: CASSSQGVRDTEAFF.

The V gene is TRBV4-3, the J gene TRBJ1-4; maybe TRBD1 (6 bases). With 4 bases removed from V and 7 bases from J, the gap between germline ends came to 19 bases. Germline CDR1 and CDR2: LGHNA and YSLEER. The CDR3 has 16 amino acids. CDR3 residues: CASSPARHEGGEKLFF. The CDR3 coding sequence is TGCGCCAGCAGCCCGGCCCGACATGAAGGGGGTGAAAAACTGTTTTTT.

This clonotype was seen only a few times. V is TRBV6-2 or TRBV6-3 and J is TRBJ2-3; 15 bases map to TRBD2. This CDR3 contains 18 residues. Germline lookup yields CDR1 MNHEY and CDR2 SVGEGT. V trimming: 6 bases; J trimming: 3 bases; junction bases outside the gene matches: 10. CDR3 in amino acids: CASSSGTSGRRGTDTQYF. The DNA of the CDR3 is TGTGCCAGCAGCTCCGGGACTAGCGGGAGGAGGGGAACAGATACGCAGTATTTT.

The chain uses TRBV2 and TRBJ2-2, with D perhaps matching TRBD1 or TRBD2 (5 bases each). Deletions cut 2 bases from V and 3 bases from J, with 19 bases between. In germline, CDR1 is SNHLY, CDR2 FYNNEI. This CDR3 has 18 amino acids. CDR3 DNA: TGTGCCAGCAGTGAAACTCCTCTGTGGGGGAGTGACACCGGGGAGCTGTTTTTT. Protein sequence: CASSETPLWGSDTGELFF.

The chain is built from TRBV15 and TRBJ2-7, with D possibly called TRBD1 or TRBD2 (5 bases each). Germline V gene data show CDR1 as LNHNV and CDR2 as YYDKDF (reference sequence). CDR3 length: 14 residues. V was pared by 3 bases and J by 0 bases, with 9 bases between. In nucleotides, the CDR3 is TGTGCCACCAGCAGGGGGGTCGACTCCTACGAGCAGTACTTC. Translation gives CATSRGVDSYEQYF.

The chain is built from TRBV28 and TRBJ2-3; 9 positions match TRBD1. The CDR3 spans 16 residues. V trimming: 4 bases; J trimming: 0 bases; junction bases outside the gene matches: 5. The germline CDR1 and CDR2 sequences are MDHEN and SYDVKM. The CDR3 loop is CASSSRQGDSTDTQYF. CDR3 nucleotides: TGTGCCAGCAGTTCCAGACAGGGGGATAGCACAGATACGCAGTATTTT.

This sequence joins TRBV7-9 and TRBJ2-3, with D possibly TRBD1 on 5 matching bases. The CDR3 spans 15 residues. Germline CDR1 reads SEHNR; CDR2 reads FQNEAQ (reference sequence). Trimming pared 1 base from V and 2 bases from J, leaving 10 bases between. CDR3: CASSLVAGSTDTQYF. The CDR3 coding sequence is TGTGCCAGCAGCTTAGTCGCAGGGTCCACAGATACGCAGTATTTT.

J is TRBJ1-3 and V is TRBV7-2; D unresolved. The CDR3 spans 14 residues. V lost 4 bases and J 8 bases, leaving 15 bases between the germline ends. The germline CDR1 and CDR2 sequences are SGHTA and FQGNSA. CDR3 residues: CASSSRWGGDTIYF. The CDR3 region has the DNA TGTGCCAGCAGCTCCCGATGGGGAGGCGACACCATATATTTT.

The V call is TRBV12-5, the J call TRBJ2-3; D unclear. Germline lookup yields CDR1 LGHNT and CDR2 FRNRAP. This CDR3 is built from 15 residues. V gave up 6 bases and J gave up 7 bases, with 20 bases separating them. CDR3 DNA: TGTGCTAGTGGCCCGACACCCCCCCTACCATATACGCAGTATTTT. Translated, it gives CASGPTPPLPYTQYF.

The chain is built from TRBV30 and TRBJ1-1; a possible D gene is TRBD1 (5 bases). The CDR3 consists of 15 residues. The germline V gene has CDR1 GTSNPN and CDR2 SVGIG (reference sequence). The V end was cut by 3 bases, the J end by 10 bases, with 24 bases between. The CDR3 coding sequence is TGTGCCTGGAGGGACACCTCGGGACGCTCGATGGGAGCTTTCTTT. Translating it yields CAWRDTSGRSMGAFF. The full variable domain, with the rest looked up from reference TRBV30 and TRBJ1-1, is SQTIHQWPATLVQPVGSPLSLECTVEGTSNPNLYWYRQAAGRGLQLLFYSVGIGQISSEVPQNLSASRPQDRQFILSSKKLLLSDSGFYLCAWRDTSGRSMGAFFGQGTRLTVV.

This rearrangement joins TRBV2 to TRBJ2-2, with D tentatively TRBD1 or TRBD2 (5 bases each). The CDR3 consists of 16 residues. With 8 bases removed from V and 5 bases from J, the gap between germline ends came to 21 bases. The germline gives CDR1 SNHLY, CDR2 FYNNEI. CDR3: CASREAGTLKTGELFF. The CDR3 DNA is TGTGCCAGCCGAGAAGCCGGGACCCTCAAGACCGGGGAGCTGTTTTTT.